The present TCR beta chain was sequenced within a study of PD-1 blockade in mismatch repair-deficient tumors. Overall study results and limits: Tumor-resident clones, often undetectable pretreatment in blood, expanded then contracted after pembrolizumab.

As regards this clone: The antigen remains unidentified.

TCRdb's copy holds only in-frame clones and misses some; the assay was immunoSEQ multiplex PCR. The table records about 49,000 clones, 77% of them present only once. Germline assignment: CDR1 SEHNR and CDR2 FQNEAQ (reference sequence). The trim removed 6 bases at V and 5 bases at J, leaving 10 bases unmatched. This CDR3 contains 15 residues. PCR or immunohistochemistry showed mismatch repair deficiency in every enrolled patient. This TCR was sampled from an adult with mismatch repair-deficient cancer. The sample was PBMCs, taken before pembrolizumab treatment. The chain recombines TRBV7-9 with TRBJ2-1; TRBD2 matches at 7 bases. The DNA of the CDR3 is TGTGCCAGCAGTTTTCCGGGACTACTACACAATGAGCAGTTCTTC. Amino acids: CASSFPGLLHNEQFF. Drawing the rest from reference TRBV7-9 and TRBJ2-1, the complete variable domain is DTGVSQNPRHKITKRGQNVTFRCDPISEHNRLYWYRQTLGQGPEFLTYFQNEAQLEKSRLLSDRFSAERPKGSFSTLEIQRTEQGDSAMYLCASSFPGLLHNEQFFGPGTRLTVL.